The clone carrying this TCR beta chain occurred a few times. Its antigen is not identified. This specimen belongs to a study of blood T cells in healthy people across ages. About the study: Roughly one uniquely barcoded beta molecule per two T cells was captured. Study-level points and caveats: With age, beta diversity per million T cells declined roughly linearly, significantly by approximately 41. Strongly correlated with naive T cell percentage was TCR beta diversity.

This CDR3 contains 15 residues. The germline V and J ends were trimmed by 7 bases and 7 bases, with 23 bases remaining between them. Germline V lookup: CDR1 ENHRY, CDR2 SYGVKD. It was with a sample-barcoded 5' primer and a J-beta primer mix that a second PCR of about 6 to 11 cycles was run. Every molecule of cDNA carried a tag from a template-switch adaptor with 12 random nucleotides. TCRdb passed the 5' RACE reads through MiXCR, listing each CDR3 protein once. The table lists roughly 1.4 million distinct CDR3 sequences, roughly 59% of them singletons. The TCR sequence derives from a man between 18 and 29 years old in good health. Sample: blood. The chain employs TRBV10-3 and TRBJ2-7; D is perhaps TRBD2 (6 bases). The CDR3 DNA reads TGTGCCATCACGGGGGAGCGTAATCCTCTGGGGGAGCAGTACTTC. Its protein product is CAITGERNPLGEQYF.